One T cell receptor (beta chain) is described in this entry. Its matching antigen is unknown. The data belong to a study of CD8 T cells in Susac syndrome. Overall study findings and caveats: The study's TCR sequencing and HLA analysis drew on a certain number of individuals. That number was acknowledged as relatively small.

cDNA came from roughly 0.47 to 1 ug RNA primed by random hexamers. Amplification of TCR beta CDR3 across 54 Vbeta and 13 Jbeta was performed with immunoSEQ multiplex PCR. MiXCR, applied by TCRdb to the immunoSEQ multiplex PCR reads, yields one record per CDR3 protein. The sample holds about 76,000 distinct CDR3 sequences, around nine tenths seen once. Deletions cut 8 bases from V and 7 bases from J, with 15 bases between. This CDR3 is built from 13 residues. The germline V gene encodes CDR1 SNHLY and CDR2 FYNNEI. V gene TRBV2 combines with J gene TRBJ2-1, with a tentative D call TRBD1 (7 bases). The TCR comes from a human donor with multiple sclerosis. The material sequenced was CD8+ T cells from PBMCs. The CDR3 protein is CASGGGPRNEQFF. CDR3 sequence (DNA): TGTGCCAGCGGAGGGGGCCCACGGAATGAGCAGTTCTTC.